This T cell receptor beta chain is drawn from a study of cytomegalovirus exposure and HLA in healthy donors. Study-wide findings and caveats: Immune exposure information comprised only CMV serostatus. Some V segments (TRBV6-2 and TRBV6-3 among them) were excluded as indistinguishable. A missense DCLRE1C variant was associated with V- and J-gene trimming of TCR beta chains in a later analysis, and an independent cohort replicated the association.

CDR1 is SGHKS and CDR2 is YYEKEE in the germline V gene (reference sequence). Trimming removed 3 bases at V and 8 bases at J, with 15 bases between. The CDR3 runs 15 residues. On this clone itself: The antigen is unknown.

This cohort consisted of healthy bone marrow donors. The PCR ran on 60 Vbeta and 13 Jbeta primers. TCRdb's copy holds only in-frame clones and misses some; the assay was immunoSEQ multiplex PCR. In the table there are some 140,000 clones, around 79% of which are singletons. The receptor's source is a woman aged 45-59 years in good health and CMV-seropositive. Specimen: PBMCs. V and J are TRBV5-5 and TRBJ1-6; tentative D call: TRBD1 (6 bases). The CDR3 nucleotides read TGTGCCAGCAGCTGGAACGGGGGGCAGGATTCACCCCTCCACTTT. Protein: CASSWNGGQDSPLHF.